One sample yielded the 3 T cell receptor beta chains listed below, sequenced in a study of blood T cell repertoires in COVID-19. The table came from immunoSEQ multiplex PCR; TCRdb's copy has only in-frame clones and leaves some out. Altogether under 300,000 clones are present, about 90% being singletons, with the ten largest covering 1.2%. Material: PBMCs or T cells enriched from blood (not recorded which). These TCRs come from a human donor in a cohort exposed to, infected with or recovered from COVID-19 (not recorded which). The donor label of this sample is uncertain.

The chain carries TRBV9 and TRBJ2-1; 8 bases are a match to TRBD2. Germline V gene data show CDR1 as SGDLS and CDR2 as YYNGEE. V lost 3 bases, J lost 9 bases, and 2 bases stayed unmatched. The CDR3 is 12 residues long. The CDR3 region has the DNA TGTGCCAGCAGCGAACTAGCGGTTGAGCAGTTCTTC. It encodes CASSELAVEQFF.

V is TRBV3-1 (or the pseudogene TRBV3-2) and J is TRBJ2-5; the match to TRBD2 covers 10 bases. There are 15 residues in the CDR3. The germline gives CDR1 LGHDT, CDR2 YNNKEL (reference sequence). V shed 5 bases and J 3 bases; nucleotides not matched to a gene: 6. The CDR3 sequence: CASSSSGRYEETQYF. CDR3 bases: TGTGCCAGCAGCAGTAGCGGGAGGTACGAAGAGACCCAGTACTTC.

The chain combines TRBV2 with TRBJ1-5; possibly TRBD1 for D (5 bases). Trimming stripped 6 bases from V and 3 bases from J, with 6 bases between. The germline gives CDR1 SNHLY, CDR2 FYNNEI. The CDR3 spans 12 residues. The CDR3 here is CASRDNNQPQHF. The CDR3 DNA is TGTGCCAGCAGGGACAACAATCAGCCCCAGCATTTT.